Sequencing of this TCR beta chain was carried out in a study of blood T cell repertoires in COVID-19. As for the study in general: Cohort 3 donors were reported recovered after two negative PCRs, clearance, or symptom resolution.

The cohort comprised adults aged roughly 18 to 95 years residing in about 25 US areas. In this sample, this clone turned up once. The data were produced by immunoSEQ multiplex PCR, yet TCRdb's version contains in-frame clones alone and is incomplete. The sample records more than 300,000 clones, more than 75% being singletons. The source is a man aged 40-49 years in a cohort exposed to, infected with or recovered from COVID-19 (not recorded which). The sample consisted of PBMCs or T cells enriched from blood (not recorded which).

The CDR3 region has the DNA TGTGCCAGCAGTAAACAGGGGGCCCGGTACACTGAAGCTTTCTTT. Protein: CASSKQGARYTEAFF. The chain recombines TRBV6-5 with TRBJ1-1, with 9 bases that match TRBD1. CDR1 is MNHEY and CDR2 is SVGAGI in the germline V gene. This CDR3 contains 15 residues. V lost 5 bases to trimming and J lost 3 bases; unmatched junction nucleotides: 7.